Shown below are 14 T cell receptor beta chains from a single sample sequenced in a study of radiotherapy plus CTLA-4 blockade in lung cancer. Assay used: immunoSEQ multiplex PCR; TCRdb lists only in-frame clones, some missing. The repertoire holds about 85,000 clones, with approximately 86% as singletons. Sequencing was performed on peripheral blood, taken from a patient treated with radiotherapy plus ipilimumab. The source of these receptors is a human donor with non-small cell lung cancer who had a partial response to radiotherapy plus ipilimumab.

The CDR3, as DNA: TGTGCCAGCAGTGGGGCTTGGAGGGCGGACTACGAGCAGTACGTC. The encoded protein is CASSGAWRADYEQYV. V gene TRBV6-1 combines with J gene TRBJ2-7; D may be TRBD2 (6 bases). V was shortened by 4 bases and J by 3 bases, with 16 bases between the two germline ends. The CDR3 totals 15 residues. From germline, CDR1 is MNHNS and CDR2 SASEGT.

The rearrangement uses TRBV28 and TRBJ1-3; D gene unclear. The CDR3 is 16 residues long. Germline CDR1 and CDR2: MDHEN and SYDVKM. The V end lost 5 bases, the J end lost 0 bases, and 14 bases lay between the germline ends. The CDR3 region is CASSPSIFFSGNTIYF. CDR3 bases: TGTGCCAGCAGTCCATCAATTTTTTTCTCTGGAAACACCATATATTTT. Full variable domain (missing parts from reference TRBV28 and TRBJ1-3): DVKVTQSSRYLVKRTGEKVFLECVQDMDHENMFWYRQDPGLGLRLIYFSYDVKMKEKGDIPEGYSVSREKKERFSLILESASTNQTSMYLCASSPSIFFSGNTIYFGEGSWLTVV.

The J gene is TRBJ2-5, the V gene TRBV2; D may be TRBD1 (5 bases). Germline CDR1 reads SNHLY; CDR2 reads FYNNEI. This CDR3 comprises 13 residues. V lost 5 bases and J lost 2, with 9 bases in between. This chain's CDR3 is CASSQGRQETQYF. Here the CDR3 DNA reads TGTGCCAGCAGTCAGGGCAGACAAGAGACCCAGTACTTC.

V usage is TRBV4-1 and J usage is TRBJ2-1; 9 bases fit TRBD1. This CDR3 comprises 15 residues. CDR1 and CDR2 (germline): MGHRA, YSYEKL. The V segment lost 1 base and the J segment 7 bases; nucleotides outside the gene matches: 5. This chain's CDR3 is CASSQGGQGQNEQFF. The DNA for the CDR3 is TGCGCCAGCAGCCAAGGGGGACAGGGTCAGAATGAGCAGTTCTTC.

This clone was detected only once. The same CDR3 can be traced to other DNA sequences in this sample. The chain carries TRBV28 and TRBJ2-5; a weak D match, TRBD2 (5 bases). The CDR3 covers 11 residues. Trimming cost V 3 bases and J 7 bases, with 6 bases left between them. In germline, CDR1 is MDHEN, CDR2 SYDVKM. Here the CDR3 DNA reads TGTGCCAGCAGTTTCCGGGGGACCCAGTACTTC. Translating gives CASSFRGTQYF.

The J gene is TRBJ2-3, the V gene TRBV19, with TRBD2 identical over 12 bases. Germline trimming cut 5 bases from V and 1 base from J; bases unmatched to any gene: 10. The CDR3 is made up of 18 amino acids. Germline assignment: CDR1 LNHDA and CDR2 SQIVND (reference sequence). CDR3 sequence: CASSPRLAGEVGTDTQYF. The CDR3 coding sequence is TGTGCCAGTAGTCCGCGACTAGCGGGAGAGGTCGGCACAGATACGCAGTATTTT.

Remarks on this clone: This specimen includes other DNA sequences encoding the same CDR3. This sequence joins TRBV27 and TRBJ2-2; D is possibly TRBD1 (6 bases). V was pared by 2 bases and J by 0 bases, with 10 bases between. CDR3 length: 16 amino acids. Germline V gene sequence: CDR1 MNHEY, CDR2 SMNVEV (reference sequence). The CDR3 nucleotides are TGTGCCAGCAGTTTAGCAGGGGTCCCGAACACCGGGGAGCTGTTTTTT. This sequence encodes CASSLAGVPNTGELFF.

This chain joins TRBV5-1 and TRBJ1-1; a weak D match, TRBD1 (6 bases). CDR3 length equals 15 residues. Germline V lookup: CDR1 SGHRS, CDR2 YFSETQ. Trimming removed 4 bases at V and 4 bases at J, with 17 bases between. CDR3 bases: TGCGCCAGCAGCCCGGGGGGGGCGGGAAGCACTGAAGCTTTCTTT. Its translation is CASSPGGAGSTEAFF.

The genes are TRBV5-4 and TRBJ1-1, with D tentatively TRBD1 (6 bases). Trimming pared 7 bases from V and 5 bases from J, leaving 30 bases between. The germline CDR1 and CDR2 sequences are SGHNT and YYREEE (reference sequence). CDR3 length: 18 amino acids. Here the CDR3 reads CASSPGGRSPIYETEAFF. The CDR3 DNA sequence: TGTGCCAGCTCCCCGGGGGGGCGGTCCCCCATATACGAGACTGAAGCTTTCTTT. The full variable domain, with the rest looked up from reference TRBV5-4 and TRBJ1-1, is ETGVTQSPTHLIKTRGQQVTLRCSSQSGHNTVSWYQQALGQGPQFIFQYYREEENGRGNFPPRFSGLQFPNYSSELNVNALELDDSALYLCASSPGGRSPIYETEAFFGQGTRLTVV.

The V gene is TRBV7-9, the J gene TRBJ1-5; possible D gene TRBD1, 6 bases. V was pared by 1 base and J by 6 bases, with 13 bases between. Looked up from germline, CDR1 is SEHNR and CDR2 is FQNEAQ (reference sequence). The CDR3 length is 15 residues. DNA for the CDR3: TGTGCCAGCAGCTTAGGGGGGCGGAGAGGTCAGCCCCAGCATTTT. Its translation: CASSLGGRRGQPQHF.

The chain is built from TRBV5-4 and TRBJ2-5; D not resolved. Germline CDR1 reads SGHNT; CDR2 reads YYREEE (reference sequence). This CDR3 has 15 amino acids. The ends were cut back, 0 bases at V and 7 bases at J, with 16 bases in the middle. The CDR3 here is CASSLAFSGTGTQYF. The CDR3 DNA is TGTGCCAGCAGCTTGGCTTTTAGTGGTACCGGGACCCAGTACTTC. The entire variable domain, with the rest obtained from reference TRBV5-4 and TRBJ2-5, is as follows: ETGVTQSPTHLIKTRGQQVTLRCSSQSGHNTVSWYQQALGQGPQFIFQYYREEENGRGNFPPRFSGLQFPNYSSELNVNALELDDSALYLCASSLAFSGTGTQYFGPGTRLLVL.

This chain joins TRBV30 and TRBJ1-5, with 9 nucleotides matching TRBD1. Germline values: CDR1 GTSNPN, CDR2 SVGIG (reference sequence). The CDR3 contains 13 residues. Losses at the gene ends were 4 bases for V and 7 bases for J; bases not matched to a gene: 5. CDR3 nucleotide sequence: TGTGCCTGGACACAGGGGGCCGGGCAGCCCCAGCATTTT. Translation: CAWTQGAGQPQHF.

This chain links TRBV7-6 with TRBJ2-7; 8 bases align to TRBD2. This CDR3 contains 15 residues. Germline loops: CDR1 SGHVS, CDR2 FNYEAQ. V gave up 5 bases and J gave up 2 bases; unmatched junction bases: 8. The CDR3 DNA sequence: TGTGCCAGCAGCCCCACCGGGACTAGGGCCTACGAGCAGTACTTC. Its translation: CASSPTGTRAYEQYF.

CDR3 amino acids: CASSSAYEQYF. The DNA for the CDR3 is TGTGCCAGCTCGAGTGCTTACGAGCAGTACTTC. The chain recombines TRBV18 with TRBJ2-7, with D uncertain. Germline loops: CDR1 KGHSH, CDR2 LQKENI. This CDR3 spans 11 amino acids. Trimming pared 6 bases from V and 4 bases from J, leaving 7 bases between.